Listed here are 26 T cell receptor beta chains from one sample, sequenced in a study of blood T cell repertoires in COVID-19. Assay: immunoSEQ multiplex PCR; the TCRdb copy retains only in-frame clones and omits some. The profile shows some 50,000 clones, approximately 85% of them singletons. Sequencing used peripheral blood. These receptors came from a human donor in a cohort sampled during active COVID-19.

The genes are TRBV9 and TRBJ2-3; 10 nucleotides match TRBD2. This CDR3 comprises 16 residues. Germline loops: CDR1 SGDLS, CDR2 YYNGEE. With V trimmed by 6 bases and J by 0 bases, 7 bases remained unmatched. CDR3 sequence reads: CASKGLAGASTDTQYF. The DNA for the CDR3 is TGTGCCAGCAAGGGCCTAGCGGGGGCTAGCACAGATACGCAGTATTTT.

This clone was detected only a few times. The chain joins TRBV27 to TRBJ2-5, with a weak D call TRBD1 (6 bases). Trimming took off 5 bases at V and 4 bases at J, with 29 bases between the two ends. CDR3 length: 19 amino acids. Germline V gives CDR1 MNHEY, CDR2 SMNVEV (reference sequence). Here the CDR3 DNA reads TGTGCCAGCAGTCCCTTTTCGGCAGGGGAAACAGGTAGAAGAGAGACCCAGTACTTC. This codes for CASSPFSAGETGRRETQYF.

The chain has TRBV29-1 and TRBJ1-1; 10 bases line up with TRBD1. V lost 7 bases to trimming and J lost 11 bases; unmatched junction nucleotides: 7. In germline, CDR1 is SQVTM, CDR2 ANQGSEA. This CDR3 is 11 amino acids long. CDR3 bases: TGCAGCGCTGGACAGGGGGGCCGCGCTTTCTTT. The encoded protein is CSAGQGGRAFF.

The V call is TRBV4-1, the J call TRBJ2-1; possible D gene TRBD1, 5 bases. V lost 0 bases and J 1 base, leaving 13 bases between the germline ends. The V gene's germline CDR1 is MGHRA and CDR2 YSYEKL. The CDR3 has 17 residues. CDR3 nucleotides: TGCGCCAGCAGCCAAGATCGGGCAGGGCCTTCCTACAATGAGCAGTTCTTC. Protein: CASSQDRAGPSYNEQFF.

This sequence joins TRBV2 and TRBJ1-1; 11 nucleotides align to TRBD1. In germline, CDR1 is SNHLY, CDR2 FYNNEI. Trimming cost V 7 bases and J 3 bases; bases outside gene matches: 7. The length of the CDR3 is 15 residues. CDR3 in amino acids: CASTRDRGTDTEAFF. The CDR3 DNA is TGTGCCAGCACTCGGGACAGGGGGACAGACACTGAAGCTTTCTTT.

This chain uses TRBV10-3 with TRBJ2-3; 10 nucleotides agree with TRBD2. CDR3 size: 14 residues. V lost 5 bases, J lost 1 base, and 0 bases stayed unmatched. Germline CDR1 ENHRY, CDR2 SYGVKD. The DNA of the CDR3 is TGTGCCATCAGTCTAGCGGGGGGCACAGATACGCAGTATTTT. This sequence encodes CAISLAGGTDTQYF.

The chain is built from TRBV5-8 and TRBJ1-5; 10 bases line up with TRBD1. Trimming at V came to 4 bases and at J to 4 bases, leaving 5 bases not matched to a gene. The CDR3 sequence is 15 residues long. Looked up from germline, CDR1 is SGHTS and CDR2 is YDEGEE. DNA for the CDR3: TGTGCCAGCAGCGCCGGGACAGGGGCTAATCAGCCCCAGCATTTT. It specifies CASSAGTGANQPQHF.

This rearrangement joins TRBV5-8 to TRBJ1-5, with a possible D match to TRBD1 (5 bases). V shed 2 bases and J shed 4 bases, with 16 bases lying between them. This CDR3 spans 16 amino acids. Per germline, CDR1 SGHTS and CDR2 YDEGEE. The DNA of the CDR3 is TGTGCCAGCAGCTTTGAAGGGGCGACGAGGAATCAGCCCCAGCATTTT. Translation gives CASSFEGATRNQPQHF.

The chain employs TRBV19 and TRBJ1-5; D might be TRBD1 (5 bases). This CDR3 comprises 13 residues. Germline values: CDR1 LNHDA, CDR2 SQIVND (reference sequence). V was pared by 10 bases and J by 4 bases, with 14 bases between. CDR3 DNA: TGTGCCACCGAACCCGGGGGGAATCAGCCCCAGCATTTT. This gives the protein CATEPGGNQPQHF.

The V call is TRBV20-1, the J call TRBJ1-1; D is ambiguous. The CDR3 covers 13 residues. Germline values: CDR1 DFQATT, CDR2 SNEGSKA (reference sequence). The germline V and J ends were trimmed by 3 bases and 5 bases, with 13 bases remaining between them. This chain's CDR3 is CSASSVLPTEAFF. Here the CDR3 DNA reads TGCAGTGCTAGTTCGGTCCTCCCTACTGAAGCTTTCTTT.

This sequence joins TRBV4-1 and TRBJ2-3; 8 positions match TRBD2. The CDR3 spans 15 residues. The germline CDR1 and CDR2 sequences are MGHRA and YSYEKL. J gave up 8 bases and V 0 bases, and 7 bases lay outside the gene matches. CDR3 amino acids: CASSQEMGLGRTQYF. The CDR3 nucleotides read TGCGCCAGCAGCCAAGAGATGGGACTAGGCCGTACGCAGTATTTT.

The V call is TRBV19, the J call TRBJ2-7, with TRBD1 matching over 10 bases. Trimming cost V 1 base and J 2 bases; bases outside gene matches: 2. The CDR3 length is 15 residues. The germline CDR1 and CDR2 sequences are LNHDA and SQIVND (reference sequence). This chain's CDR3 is CASSIAGTGAYEQYF. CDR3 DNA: TGTGCCAGTAGTATAGCCGGGACAGGGGCCTACGAGCAGTACTTC.

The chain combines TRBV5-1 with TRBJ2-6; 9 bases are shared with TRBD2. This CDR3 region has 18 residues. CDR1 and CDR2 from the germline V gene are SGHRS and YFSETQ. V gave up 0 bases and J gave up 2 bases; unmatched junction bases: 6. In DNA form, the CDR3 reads TGCGCCAGCAGCTTGGCCTGGGCGGGGGGGACTGGGGCCAACGTCCTGACTTTC. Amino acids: CASSLAWAGGTGANVLTF.

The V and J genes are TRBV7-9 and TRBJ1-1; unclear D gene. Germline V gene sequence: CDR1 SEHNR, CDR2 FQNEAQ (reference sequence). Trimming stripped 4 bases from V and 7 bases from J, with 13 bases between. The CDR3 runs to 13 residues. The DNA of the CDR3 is TGTGCCAGCAGCTATCAAGATGCTAGTGAAGCTTTCTTT. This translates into CASSYQDASEAFF.

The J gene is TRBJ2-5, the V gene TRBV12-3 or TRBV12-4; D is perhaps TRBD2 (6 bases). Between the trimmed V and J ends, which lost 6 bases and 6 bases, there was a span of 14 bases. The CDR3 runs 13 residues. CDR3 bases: TGTGCCAGCAGCTACCTAGCGTTTCAGACCCAGTACTTC. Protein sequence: CASSYLAFQTQYF.

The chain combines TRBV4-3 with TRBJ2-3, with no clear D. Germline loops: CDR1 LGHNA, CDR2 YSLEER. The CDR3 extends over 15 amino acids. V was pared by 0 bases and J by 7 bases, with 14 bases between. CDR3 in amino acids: CASSQDSGSQNTQYF. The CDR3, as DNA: TGCGCCAGCAGCCAAGATAGTGGTAGCCAAAATACGCAGTATTTT.

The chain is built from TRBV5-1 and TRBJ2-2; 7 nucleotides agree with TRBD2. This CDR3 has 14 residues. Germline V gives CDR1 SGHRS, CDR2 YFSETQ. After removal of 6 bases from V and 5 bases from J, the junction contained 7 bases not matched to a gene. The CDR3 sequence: CASKWDYGTGELFF. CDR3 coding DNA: TGCGCCAGCAAGTGGGACTATGGGACCGGGGAGCTGTTTTTT.

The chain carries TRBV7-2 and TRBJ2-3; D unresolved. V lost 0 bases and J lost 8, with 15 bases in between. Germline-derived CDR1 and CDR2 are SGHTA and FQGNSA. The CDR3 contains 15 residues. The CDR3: CASSLAVDQRITQYF. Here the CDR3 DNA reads TGTGCCAGCAGCTTAGCGGTAGATCAGAGGATTACGCAGTATTTT. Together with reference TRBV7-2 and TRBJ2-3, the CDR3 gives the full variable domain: GAGVSQSPSNKVTEKGKDVELRCDPISGHTALYWYRQSLGQGLEFLIYFQGNSAPDKSGLPSDRFSAERTGGSVSTLTIQRTQQEDSAVYLCASSLAVDQRITQYFGPGTRLTVL.

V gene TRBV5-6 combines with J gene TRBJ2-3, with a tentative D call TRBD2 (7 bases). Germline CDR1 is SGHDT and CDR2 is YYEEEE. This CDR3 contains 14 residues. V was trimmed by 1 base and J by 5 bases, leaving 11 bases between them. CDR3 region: CASSLFRGGDTQYF. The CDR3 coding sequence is TGTGCCAGCAGCTTGTTTAGGGGGGGAGATACGCAGTATTTT.

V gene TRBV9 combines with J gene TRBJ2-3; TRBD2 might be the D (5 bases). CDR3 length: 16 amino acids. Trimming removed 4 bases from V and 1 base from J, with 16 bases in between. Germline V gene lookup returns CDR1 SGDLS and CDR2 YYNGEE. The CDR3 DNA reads TGTGCCAGCAGCCATCCCGTTGGTAGCGGCACAGATACGCAGTATTTT. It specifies CASSHPVGSGTDTQYF.

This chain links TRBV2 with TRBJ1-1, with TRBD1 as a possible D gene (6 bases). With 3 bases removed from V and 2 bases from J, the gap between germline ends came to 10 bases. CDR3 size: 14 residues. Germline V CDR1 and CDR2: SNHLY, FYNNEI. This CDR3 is CASSDRGANTEAFF. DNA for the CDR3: TGTGCCAGCAGTGATCGGGGGGCTAACACTGAAGCTTTCTTT.

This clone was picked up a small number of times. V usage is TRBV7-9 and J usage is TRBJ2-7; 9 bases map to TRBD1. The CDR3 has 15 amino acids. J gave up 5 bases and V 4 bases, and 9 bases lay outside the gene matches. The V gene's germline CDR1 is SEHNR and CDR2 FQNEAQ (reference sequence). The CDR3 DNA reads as TGTGCCAGCAGCTACCCCGGGACAGGGTTCCACGAGCAGTACTTC. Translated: CASSYPGTGFHEQYF.

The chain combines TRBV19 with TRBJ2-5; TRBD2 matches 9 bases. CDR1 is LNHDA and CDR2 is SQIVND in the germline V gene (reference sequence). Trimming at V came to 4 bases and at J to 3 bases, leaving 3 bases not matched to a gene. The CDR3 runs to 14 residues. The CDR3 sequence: CASSSLAGKETQYF. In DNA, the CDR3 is TGTGCCAGTAGTAGCCTAGCGGGAAAAGAGACCCAGTACTTC.

CDR3 sequence reads: CASSLVSGEYEQYF. CDR3 DNA sequence: TGTGCCAGCAGCTTGGTTAGCGGGGAATACGAGCAGTACTTC. V gene TRBV5-6 combines with J gene TRBJ2-7; TRBD2 aligns across 8 bases. This CDR3 contains 14 residues. Germline trimming cut 0 bases from V and 4 bases from J; bases unmatched to any gene: 3. The germline CDR1 and CDR2 sequences are SGHDT and YYEEEE. The entire variable domain, with the rest obtained from reference TRBV5-6 and TRBJ2-7, is as follows: DAGVTQSPTHLIKTRGQQVTLRCSPKSGHDTVSWYQQALGQGPQFIFQYYEEEERQRGNFPDRFSGHQFPNYSSELNVNALLLGDSALYLCASSLVSGEYEQYFGPGTRLTVT.

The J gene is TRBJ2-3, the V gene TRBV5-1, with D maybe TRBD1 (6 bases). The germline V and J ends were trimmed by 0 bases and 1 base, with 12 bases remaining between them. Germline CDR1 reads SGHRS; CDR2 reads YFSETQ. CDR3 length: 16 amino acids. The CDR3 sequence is CASSLEGGPRTDTQYF. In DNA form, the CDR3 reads TGCGCCAGCAGCTTGGAAGGGGGACCCCGCACAGATACGCAGTATTTT.

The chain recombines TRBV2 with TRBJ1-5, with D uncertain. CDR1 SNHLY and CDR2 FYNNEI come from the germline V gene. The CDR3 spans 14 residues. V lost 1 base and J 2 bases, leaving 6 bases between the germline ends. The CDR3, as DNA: TGTGCCAGCAGTGAAGGGAGGGGCAATCAGCCCCAGCATTTT. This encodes CASSEGRGNQPQHF.